What follows is one T cell receptor beta chain and its context. Its antigen is still unknown. This record belongs to a study of shared clonotypes between healthy human individuals. Study-level findings and limits: Donor clonotype sharing was expected to depend on sequencing depth.

Profiled with immunoSEQ multiplex PCR; TCRdb holds only in-frame clones, not every one. The sample records about 490,000 clones, 81% being singletons. The source of this sequence is a woman in her 40s in good health. Some clones in this sample may be carry-over from other donors' samples. The specimen sequenced was PBMCs.

CDR3 in amino acids: CASSFLVGTEAFF. The CDR3 DNA sequence: TGTGCCAGCAGTTTCTTGGTAGGCACTGAAGCTTTCTTT. The chain carries TRBV27 and TRBJ1-1; no reliable D call. With 3 bases removed from V and 4 bases from J, the gap between germline ends came to 9 bases. Germline V gene data show CDR1 as MNHEY and CDR2 as SMNVEV (reference sequence). There are 13 residues in the CDR3.